The sequence of this T cell receptor (beta chain) was determined in a study of technical replicates of blood from a handful of donors. There are 12 residues in the CDR3. Germline CDR1 is GTSNPN and CDR2 is SVGIG (reference sequence). A note on this clone: A junction boundary mismatches the germline segment, possibly from a read error.

The protocol was immunoSEQ multiplex PCR, while the TCRdb copy is restricted to in-frame clones and leaves out a portion. The top ten clones hold roughly 0.25% of a sample with about 68,000 clones, 95% to 97% of them seen once. The sequence was collected from a human donor in good health. Sequenced sample: T cells isolated from PBMCs. The chain links TRBV30 to TRBJ1-2, with D possibly being TRBD1 (5 bases). The CDR3 nucleotides read TGTGCCGGGAGAGACAGTGACTATGGCTACACCTTC. Its translation is CAGRDSDYGYTF.